This T cell receptor beta chain was found in a study of OX40 agonist ivuxolimab in advanced cancers. The wider study: At doses from 0.01 to 10 mg/kg, patients were given intravenous ivuxolimab every 2 weeks. Allowance was made for prior anti-PD-1, anti-PD-L1 or anti-CTLA-4 therapy, and around 41% had some. Partial responses were recorded for three patients, including one with hepatocellular carcinoma and two with cutaneous melanoma.

The sampling schedule covered blood at baseline, cycle 4 day 1, and cycle 7 day 1. Some clones are missing from TCRdb's copy, which holds only in-frame ones; the method was immunoSEQ multiplex PCR. The sample includes tens of thousands of clones, around nine tenths of them seen just once. This TCR derives from an adult with an advanced solid tumor such as melanoma, head and neck, liver or kidney cancer. This material consisted of CD4+ or CD8+ T cells sorted from blood, taken in a trial of the OX40 agonist ivuxolimab.

The CDR3 DNA is TGTGCCAGCAGTGAATATAGGGGACATAACACCGGGGAGCTGTTTTTT. Translation gives CASSEYRGHNTGELFF. The rearrangement uses TRBV6-1 and TRBJ2-2; D might be TRBD1 (6 bases). There are 16 residues in the CDR3. Germline V gene data show CDR1 as MNHNS and CDR2 as SASEGT. Trimming left V 2 bases short and J 2 bases short, with 12 bases between.